The clone carrying this T cell receptor beta chain was counted ten times or more. The same CDR3 also results from other DNA sequences found in this sample. This record comes from a study of cytomegalovirus exposure and HLA in healthy donors. Primers for the PCR totalled 60 Vbeta and 13 Jbeta. Assay used: immunoSEQ multiplex PCR; TCRdb lists only in-frame clones, some missing. The sample lists around 140,000 clones; approximately 79% were seen once. V shed 4 bases and J shed 4 bases, with 10 bases lying between them. Germline-derived CDR1 and CDR2 are SNHLY and FYNNEI. This CDR3 has 13 amino acids. The sequenced sample was PBMCs. This receptor was taken from a man aged 50 to 60 in good health and CMV-seropositive. The chain recombines TRBV2 with TRBJ1-1; a weak D match, TRBD1 (5 bases). CDR3 sequence (DNA): TGTGCCAGCAGTGTAGGGGAAGGCACTGAAGCTTTCTTT. This codes for CASSVGEGTEAFF.